This T cell receptor beta chain came from a study of vaccination effects on CD4 cells after COVID-19. Only in-frame clones appear in the TCRdb table, and some are missing; sequencing was by immunoSEQ multiplex PCR. Of 25,000 to 40,000 clones listed, 82% are singletons. The V gene lost 7 bases and the J gene lost 2 bases, with 15 bases spanning the gap. This CDR3 is 15 amino acids long. Germline-derived CDR1 and CDR2 are SGHRS and YFSETQ. As to this clone: No antigen is known for it.

In the ViraFEST assay, antigen-specific CD4+ clonotypes were identified by expansion after peptide-pool stimulation. Cultured cells yielded isolated CD4+ T cells after 10 days. Participants were given two doses of BNT162b2 or mRNA-1273 vaccine. Specimen: CD4+ T cells from PBMCs cultured with HCoV-NL63 spike peptides, collected after COVID-19 vaccination. V is TRBV5-1 and J is TRBJ1-4; no clear D gene. The origin of this receptor is a human donor who received a COVID-19 vaccine. Some clones in this sample may be carry-over from other donors' samples. The CDR3 sequence: CASHPNPGTNEKLFF. CDR3 nucleotide sequence: TGCGCCAGCCACCCGAACCCAGGCACTAATGAAAAACTGTTTTTT.